The clone carrying this T cell receptor (beta chain) was recorded once. Per the original methods: Estimation of nucleated cell counts was performed using reference gene primer amplification. Measured with immunoSEQ multiplex PCR; TCRdb has only the in-frame clones, and not every one. The V and J calls and the clone size are those of that table, but D and trimming were determined from the DNA. Among 250,000 to 300,000 clones listed, 65% to 90% were seen once. The sample originates from a study of blood T cell repertoires in COVID-19. Study-wide context: T cells, B-cell-depleted T cells, or PBMCs provided the cDNA or gDNA that served as material.

This CDR3 is built from 13 residues. Germline V gives CDR1 SGDLS, CDR2 YYNGEE. V lost 4 bases and J lost 1, with 8 bases in between. The genes are TRBV9 and TRBJ1-1, with D unresolved. This receptor was identified in an older woman with active or convalescent COVID-19. The sample comprised peripheral blood. The chain's CDR3 is CASSPRQNTEAFF. The CDR3 nucleotides read TGTGCCAGCAGCCCCCGACAGAACACTGAAGCTTTCTTT.